The clone carrying this TCR beta chain was seen only a few times. The antigen is not known. This sample is part of a study of cytomegalovirus exposure and HLA in healthy donors. PCR involved 60 Vbeta and 13 Jbeta primers. Using immunoSEQ multiplex PCR, the repertoire was profiled, and TCRdb retains in-frame clones only, with some absent. This sample has some 220,000 clones, with about three quarters found just once. The V gene lost 0 bases and the J gene lost 6 bases, with 14 bases spanning the gap. Germline CDR1 is SGHRS and CDR2 is YFSETQ. The CDR3 covers 15 residues. Study-level results: Cytomegalovirus status was reportedly diagnosed by the classifier with high specificity and sensitivity. A later analysis showed HLA-associated TCR beta chains outstripping equally common others in clonal expansion. Near-uniform donor sequencing depth was presumed by presence/absence analyses. Indistinguishable V segments such as TRBV6-2 and TRBV6-3 were excluded.

The chain couples TRBV5-1 to TRBJ2-3, with a weak D call TRBD1 (5 bases). Input material: PBMCs. This clonotype was obtained from an older woman in good health and CMV-seropositive. The CDR3 region is CASSLGGPIGDTQYF. The CDR3 DNA sequence: TGCGCCAGCAGCTTGGGGGGCCCTATCGGGGATACGCAGTATTTT. Together with reference TRBV5-1 and TRBJ2-3, the CDR3 gives the full variable domain: KAGVTQTPRYLIKTRGQQVTLSCSPISGHRSVSWYQQTPGQGLQFLFEYFSETQRNKGNFPGRFSGRQFSNSRSEMNVSTLELGDSALYLCASSLGGPIGDTQYFGPGTRLTVL.